The 4 T cell receptor beta chains below were found in one sample sequenced in a study of graft-versus-host responses after intestinal transplantation. Generated by immunoSEQ multiplex PCR, the TCRdb table keeps only in-frame clones and is missing some. This repertoire shows 15,000 or so clones, over 85% found once; its top ten account for 0.55% to 0.85%. Sequences were derived from PBMCs, sampled 9 days after transplant. Receptors originate from a human patient who received an intestinal transplant, so some T cells may come from the graft donor.

This sequence joins TRBV27 and TRBJ2-7; D gene uncertain. Germline V gives CDR1 MNHEY, CDR2 SMNVEV (reference sequence). The V gene lost 6 bases and the J gene lost 8 bases, with 11 bases spanning the gap. This CDR3 is built from 11 residues. In nucleotides, the CDR3 is TGTGCCAGCAGATGGTGGGGTCAGCAGTACTTC. Translated, it gives CASRWWGQQYF.

The chain is built from TRBV15 and TRBJ2-1, with D perhaps matching TRBD1 (6 bases). In germline, CDR1 is LNHNV, CDR2 YYDKDF (reference sequence). CDR3 size: 17 residues. The V end lost 1 base, the J end lost 7 bases, and 20 bases lay between the germline ends. The CDR3 loop is CATSRVTMGANQNEQFF. CDR3 in DNA: TGTGCCACCAGCAGAGTAACTATGGGGGCGAATCAGAATGAGCAGTTCTTC.

As DNA, the CDR3 is TGTGCCTGGGGGCGGGACGGAACCGGGGAGCTGTTTTTT. Residues: CAWGRDGTGELFF. The V and J genes are TRBV30 and TRBJ2-2, with D possibly TRBD2 on 6 matching bases. The V and J ends lost 5 bases and 5 bases respectively, with 12 bases between them. In germline, CDR1 is GTSNPN, CDR2 SVGIG (reference sequence). The CDR3 is 13 residues long.

The V and J genes are TRBV19 and TRBJ2-1; perhaps D is TRBD1 or TRBD2 (5 bases each). The CDR3 runs 13 residues. The V and J ends lost 5 bases and 15 bases respectively, with 20 bases between them. The germline gives CDR1 LNHDA, CDR2 SQIVND (reference sequence). The CDR3 coding sequence is TGTGCCAGTAGTGTCCTGGGGGAGTGGGCTCGGTTCTTC. Translated, it gives CASSVLGEWARFF.